The 29 T cell receptor beta chains presented below share a single source sample, sequenced in a study of shared clonotypes between healthy human individuals (dated by TCRdb to 2018 to 2021). Libraries were prepared through the immunoSEQ multiplex PCR assay. TCRdb holds this immuneACCESS table with in-frame rearrangements only. Some clones are missing; in checked studies, unresolved V genes explain under half, and the rest has no known cause. The sample table shows 1 million to 1.2 million clones, and approximately 77% are seen once. Together, the top ten hold roughly 0.83% of the sample. What was sequenced was memory CD4+ T cells from PBMCs. Reading the label with the study, this specimen's cell subset or site is: CD45RA-negative fraction. These receptors all stem from a man aged 18 to 35 in good health. Some clones in this sample may be carry-over from other donors' samples.

The chain is built from TRBV7-3 and TRBJ2-3; the D gene is possibly TRBD1 (6 bases). The CDR3 loop spans 12 amino acids. Germline lookup yields CDR1 SGHTA and CDR2 FQGTGA. Trimming cost V 9 bases and J 6 bases, with 13 bases left between them. The CDR3 is CASRDNTDTQYF. The CDR3 DNA follows: TGTGCCAGTCGGGACAATACGGATACGCAGTATTTT.

This chain joins TRBV10-3 and TRBJ1-2; no firm D call. The germline V gene has CDR1 ENHRY and CDR2 SYGVKD. Between the trimmed V and J ends, which lost 3 bases and 8 bases, there was a span of 13 bases. The CDR3 totals 13 residues. CDR3 sequence reads: CAISEGGLRGYTF. The CDR3 region has the DNA TGTGCCATCAGTGAAGGAGGCCTTCGGGGCTACACCTTC.

The chain recombines TRBV18 with TRBJ2-5; D is undetermined. Germline V gene lookup returns CDR1 KGHSH and CDR2 LQKENI. Between the trimmed V and J ends, which lost 1 base and 1 base, there was a span of 10 bases. The CDR3 is made up of 15 amino acids. CDR3 nucleotide sequence: TGTGCCAGCTCACCACAGGGCGTCCCCCAAGAGACCCAGTACTTC. It encodes CASSPQGVPQETQYF.

The rearrangement joins TRBV28 to TRBJ2-3; D is ambiguous. V lost 2 bases and J 4 bases, leaving 10 bases between the germline ends. The CDR3 extends over 14 amino acids. Germline values: CDR1 MDHEN, CDR2 SYDVKM. CDR3 residues: CASSLKLLADTQYF. DNA of the CDR3: TGTGCCAGCAGTTTAAAGCTCCTCGCAGATACGCAGTATTTT.

The V and J genes are TRBV10-3 and TRBJ2-3; D is undetermined. The ends were cut back, 3 bases at V and 6 bases at J, with 22 bases in the middle. Germline V gene data show CDR1 as ENHRY and CDR2 as SYGVKD. The CDR3 extends over 17 amino acids. CDR3 sequence: CAISDHADQRDLDTQYF. CDR3 coding DNA: TGTGCCATCAGTGACCACGCGGACCAAAGGGATTTGGATACGCAGTATTTT.

This sequence joins TRBV18 and TRBJ1-3; D perhaps matches TRBD1 (5 bases). Trimming left V 8 bases short and J 4 bases short, with 21 bases between. CDR3 length: 16 amino acids. Looked up from germline, CDR1 is KGHSH and CDR2 is LQKENI. Here the CDR3 reads CASAPGPGSSGNTIYF. The CDR3 DNA reads TGTGCCAGCGCCCCGGGCCCAGGGAGTTCCGGAAACACCATATATTTT.

The chain employs TRBV2 and TRBJ2-5; no firm D call. The CDR3 totals 11 residues. CDR1 and CDR2 (germline): SNHLY, FYNNEI. Trimming pared 7 bases from V and 7 bases from J, leaving 10 bases between. CDR3 protein: CASTLDGTQYF. The CDR3 coding sequence is TGTGCCAGCACTTTGGACGGGACCCAGTACTTC. Variable domain in full (rest from reference TRBV2 and TRBJ2-5): EPEVTQTPSHQVTQMGQEVILRCVPISNHLYFYWYRQILGQKVEFLVSFYNNEISEKSEIFDDQFSVERPDGSNFTLKIRSTKLEDSAMYFCASTLDGTQYFGPGTRLLVL.

The J gene is TRBJ2-2, the V gene TRBV11-2; 13 bases fit TRBD2. The ends lost 5 bases at V and 5 bases at J; junction bases unmatched: 5. This CDR3 contains 16 residues. Germline CDR1 and CDR2: SGHAT and FQNNGV. The CDR3 sequence is CASSPRTSGRTGELFF. The CDR3 DNA sequence: TGTGCCAGCAGCCCCAGGACTAGCGGGAGAACCGGGGAGCTGTTTTTT.

The chain employs TRBV2 and TRBJ2-1, with 10 nucleotides matching TRBD2. Germline CDR1 is SNHLY and CDR2 is FYNNEI. The CDR3 contains 15 residues. With 6 bases clipped from V and 4 bases from J, the junction kept 6 bases outside the gene matches. This CDR3 reads CASRSRGLAYNEQFF. The DNA of the CDR3 is TGTGCCAGCAGGAGCAGGGGACTAGCGTACAATGAGCAGTTCTTC.

J is TRBJ1-3 and V is TRBV6-5; the D is unclear. V gave up 5 bases and J gave up 0 bases, with 11 bases separating them. Germline assignment: CDR1 MNHEY and CDR2 SVGAGI. This CDR3 contains 15 residues. CDR3: CASSKQLNSGNTIYF. CDR3 coding DNA: TGTGCCAGCAGTAAGCAGCTTAACTCTGGAAACACCATATATTTT.

The chain employs TRBV9 and TRBJ2-5; TRBD2 aligns across 7 bases. V was pared by 3 bases and J by 2 bases, with 10 bases of the junction left unmatched. The CDR3 consists of 16 residues. Germline CDR1 and CDR2: SGDLS and YYNGEE. The CDR3 is CASSGEGLAVQETQYF. In DNA form, the CDR3 reads TGTGCCAGCAGCGGCGAGGGGCTAGCGGTTCAAGAGACCCAGTACTTC.

This clone was seen more than once but under ten times. The CDR3 is CASSQDASPANEKLFF. DNA for the CDR3: TGCGCCAGCAGCCAAGATGCGTCGCCGGCTAATGAAAAACTGTTTTTT. This chain connects TRBV4-1 to TRBJ1-4; D uncertain. This CDR3 has 16 residues. Germline CDR1 is MGHRA and CDR2 is YSYEKL. Trimming removed 0 bases at V and 3 bases at J, with 11 bases between.

This clone was observed once. J is TRBJ2-1 and V is TRBV28; D assignment may be TRBD1 or TRBD2 (5 bases each). Trimming stripped 4 bases from V and 0 bases from J, with 16 bases between. The germline V gene has CDR1 MDHEN and CDR2 SYDVKM. This CDR3 has 17 residues. This CDR3 is CASSSPGTPSSYNEQFF. For the CDR3, the DNA is TGTGCCAGCAGTTCTCCCGGGACCCCAAGCTCCTACAATGAGCAGTTCTTC.

The chain uses TRBV27 and TRBJ2-7, with 9 bases aligning to TRBD1. Germline V gene data show CDR1 as MNHEY and CDR2 as SMNVEV (reference sequence). The length of the CDR3 is 16 residues. J was trimmed by 3 bases and V by 4 bases; bases with no gene match: 10. CDR3 sequence: CASSSAGTGRRYEQYF. The CDR3, as DNA: TGTGCCAGCAGTTCAGCCGGGACAGGGCGTCGCTACGAGCAGTACTTC.

V and J are TRBV6-1 and TRBJ2-7; 9 nucleotides match TRBD1. CDR1 and CDR2 from the germline V gene are MNHNS and SASEGT. The length of the CDR3 is 14 residues. Germline trimming cut 11 bases from V and 4 bases from J; bases unmatched to any gene: 12. CDR3 bases: TGTGCCTCGACCCGACCGGGACAGGGATACGAGCAGTACTTC. Its translation is CASTRPGQGYEQYF.

This clone has only a few counts. The rearrangement links TRBV5-6 to TRBJ2-1; D may correspond to TRBD1 or TRBD2 (5 bases each). The V and J ends lost 1 base and 8 bases respectively, with 10 bases between them. The CDR3 runs 13 residues. Looked up from germline, CDR1 is SGHDT and CDR2 is YYEEEE. The CDR3 region has the DNA TGTGCCAGCAGCTTGTCAGGGACGGATGAGCAGTTCTTC. This encodes CASSLSGTDEQFF.

The chain carries TRBV7-3 and TRBJ2-2; D is undetermined. CDR3 length equals 14 residues. The germline gives CDR1 SGHTA, CDR2 FQGTGA. Trimming removed 5 bases at V and 6 bases at J, with 13 bases between. In DNA form, the CDR3 reads TGTGCCAGCAGCCAAGTGACCCAGGCCGGGGAGCTGTTTTTT. Its protein is CASSQVTQAGELFF.

The chain couples TRBV10-2 to TRBJ2-5, with D perhaps TRBD1 or TRBD2 (6 bases each). CDR1 WSHSY and CDR2 SAAADI come from the germline V gene. This CDR3 has 14 residues. V was clipped by 6 bases and J by 5 bases, with 16 bases between them. This CDR3 is CASRMSLGGETQYF. CDR3 bases: TGCGCCAGCAGGATGAGTCTCGGGGGCGAGACCCAGTACTTC.

The chain recombines TRBV2 with TRBJ2-7; D gene unclear. CDR1 is SNHLY and CDR2 is FYNNEI in the germline V gene. This CDR3 is 11 amino acids long. Between the trimmed V and J ends, which lost 0 bases and 9 bases, there was a span of 6 bases. CDR3 DNA: TGTGCCAGCAGTGAAGCGGCATCGCAGTACTTC. As protein: CASSEAASQYF.

The chain combines TRBV2 with TRBJ1-1; weak D call: TRBD1 (6 bases). This CDR3 is 14 amino acids long. Trimming left V 3 bases short and J 7 bases short, with 15 bases between. Per the germline V gene, CDR1 is SNHLY and CDR2 is FYNNEI. DNA for the CDR3: TGTGCCAGCAGTGAGGTCCGGGGGCAGGATGAAGCTTTCTTT. It yields the protein CASSEVRGQDEAFF. The complete variable domain, with remaining parts taken from reference TRBV2 and TRBJ1-1, reads EPEVTQTPSHQVTQMGQEVILRCVPISNHLYFYWYRQILGQKVEFLVSFYNNEISEKSEIFDDQFSVERPDGSNFTLKIRSTKLEDSAMYFCASSEVRGQDEAFFGQGTRLTVV.

The chain is built from TRBV28 and TRBJ2-7; D is undetermined. The CDR3 is made up of 10 amino acids. V was clipped by 7 bases and J by 6 bases, with 7 bases between them. Germline assignment: CDR1 MDHEN and CDR2 SYDVKM. Written as DNA, the CDR3 is TGTGCCAGCAACCGAGGCGAGCAGTACTTC. This codes for CASNRGEQYF.

The table lists this clone with a few counts. The DNA of the CDR3 is TGTGCCAGCAGTCCTCCATCGGGACAGGGGAAAGCTTTCTTT. Amino acid sequence: CASSPPSGQGKAFF. The chain employs TRBV28 and TRBJ1-1; 10 nucleotides line up with TRBD1. J lost 9 bases, V lost 5 bases, and 9 bases had no gene match. This CDR3 has 14 amino acids. The germline V gene has CDR1 MDHEN and CDR2 SYDVKM.

The chain has TRBV5-6 and TRBJ1-2, with 8 nucleotides matching TRBD1. The V and J ends lost 2 bases and 8 bases, in that order; junction bases with no gene match: 8. The V gene's germline CDR1 is SGHDT and CDR2 YYEEEE. There are 14 residues in the CDR3. This CDR3 reads CASSFTDRVGGYTF. CDR3 coding DNA: TGTGCCAGCAGCTTCACGGACAGGGTAGGCGGCTACACCTTC.

The CDR3: CASSGSAAYEQYF. CDR3 DNA: TGTGCCAGCAGTGGAAGCGCTGCTTACGAGCAGTACTTC. This chain connects TRBV2 to TRBJ2-7; D call uncertain. In germline, CDR1 is SNHLY, CDR2 FYNNEI. V was cut by 4 bases and J by 4 bases, with 11 bases left in between. CDR3 length: 13 residues.

This chain links TRBV5-1 with TRBJ1-1; D is uncertain. The CDR3 consists of 15 residues. Germline assignment: CDR1 SGHRS and CDR2 YFSETQ. V gave up 0 bases and J gave up 0 bases, with 9 bases separating them. CDR3 residues: CASSLAVVVNTEAFF. DNA of the CDR3: TGCGCCAGCAGCTTGGCTGTAGTGGTGAACACTGAAGCTTTCTTT.

Many counts were recorded for this clone. The chain recombines TRBV29-1 with TRBJ1-3, with D possibly TRBD1 on 5 matching bases. The CDR3 extends over 14 amino acids. Germline-derived CDR1 and CDR2 are SQVTM and ANQGSEA. V was pared by 7 bases and J by 0 bases, with 13 bases between. CDR3 DNA sequence: TGCAGCGCATCAGACAGAATCTCTGGAAACACCATATATTTT. As protein: CSASDRISGNTIYF.

This sequence joins TRBV5-1 and TRBJ2-1; maybe TRBD2 (6 bases). The CDR3 loop spans 15 amino acids. The V gene's germline CDR1 is SGHRS and CDR2 YFSETQ. V lost 0 bases and J lost 3, with 10 bases in between. CDR3 in amino acids: CASSLAGEFYNEQFF. The CDR3 coding sequence is TGCGCCAGCAGCTTGGCGGGGGAGTTCTACAATGAGCAGTTCTTC.

This chain joins TRBV7-9 and TRBJ2-5; 10 bases are shared with TRBD2. J gave up 1 base and V 5 bases, and 4 bases lay outside the gene matches. CDR1 and CDR2 (germline): SEHNR, FQNEAQ (reference sequence). This CDR3 has 15 residues. CDR3 loop: CASSEAGGGQETQYF. Written as DNA, the CDR3 is TGTGCCAGCAGCGAAGCGGGAGGGGGCCAAGAGACCCAGTACTTC. Filled out from reference TRBV7-9 and TRBJ2-5, the complete variable domain reads DTGVSQNPRHKITKRGQNVTFRCDPISEHNRLYWYRQTLGQGPEFLTYFQNEAQLEKSRLLSDRFSAERPKGSFSTLEIQRTEQGDSAMYLCASSEAGGGQETQYFGPGTRLLVL.

The chain employs TRBV30 and TRBJ1-5, with D unclear. Trimming shortened V by 3 bases and J by 4 bases, and 7 bases separated the two germline ends. Germline values: CDR1 GTSNPN, CDR2 SVGIG (reference sequence). The CDR3 is 12 residues long. The CDR3 sequence: CAWRYGNQPQHF. The CDR3 DNA is TGTGCCTGGAGATATGGAAATCAGCCCCAGCATTTT.